The 19 T cell receptor beta chains below were found in one sample sequenced in a study of T cells after somatic rescue of genetic block. The data were produced by immunoSEQ multiplex PCR, yet TCRdb's version contains in-frame clones alone and is incomplete. The sample carries about 88,000 clones, 80% to 90% recorded once. Material for sequencing was peripheral blood mononuclear cells (PBMCs). These receptors originate from a woman in her late teens or twenties.

The chain carries TRBV6-1 and TRBJ2-2; TRBD2 is a possible D gene (5 bases). CDR1 and CDR2 (germline): MNHNS, SASEGT. The CDR3 length is 15 residues. Trimming removed 8 bases at V and 5 bases at J, with 18 bases between. This CDR3 is CASLVDPPGTGELFF. The CDR3 DNA follows: TGTGCCAGCCTCGTAGACCCACCGGGGACCGGGGAGCTGTTTTTT.

The chain carries TRBV2 and TRBJ2-7; D is unresolved. There are 14 residues in the CDR3. Deletions cut 7 bases from V and 0 bases from J, with 13 bases between. Germline CDR1 reads SNHLY; CDR2 reads FYNNEI. CDR3 in DNA: TGTGCCAGCACCCGGACGGTGAGCTCCTACGAGCAGTACTTC. Its protein product is CASTRTVSSYEQYF.

The chain joins TRBV5-6 to TRBJ1-5, with D hard to call. The V gene lost 0 bases and the J gene lost 0 bases, with 7 bases spanning the gap. Looked up from germline, CDR1 is SGHDT and CDR2 is YYEEEE. The CDR3 runs 15 residues. CDR3 DNA: TGTGCCAGCAGCTTGGATGGAAATAGCAATCAGCCCCAGCATTTT. Its translation: CASSLDGNSNQPQHF.

The chain has TRBV11-2 and TRBJ2-1; D is unresolved. The V end was cut by 1 base, the J end by 6 bases, with 16 bases between. This CDR3 has 16 residues. From germline, CDR1 is SGHAT and CDR2 FQNNGV. The CDR3 DNA sequence: TGTGCCAGCAGCTTAGCATCCGGGCCCTTGTCCAATGAGCAGTTCTTC. It translates to CASSLASGPLSNEQFF.

V is TRBV7-8 and J is TRBJ1-1; perhaps TRBD1 as D (6 bases). V lost 6 bases to trimming and J lost 6 bases, with 11 bases between them. Germline V gene sequence: CDR1 SGHVS, CDR2 FQNEAQ. The CDR3 extends over 12 amino acids. This chain's CDR3 is CASRLQGAEAFF. CDR3 DNA sequence: TGTGCCAGCAGATTACAGGGAGCTGAAGCTTTCTTT.

The chain combines TRBV28 with TRBJ2-7; 9 nucleotides align to TRBD1. The CDR3 contains 16 residues. Per the germline V gene, CDR1 is MDHEN and CDR2 is SYDVKM. Trimming took 3 bases from V and 3 from J; bases not matched to a gene: 9. The CDR3 spells CASSLRTGGGLYEQYF. In nucleotides, the CDR3 is TGTGCCAGCAGTTTGCGCACAGGGGGCGGACTCTACGAGCAGTACTTC.

This clone was observed a few times. The V call is TRBV7-9, the J call TRBJ2-5; TRBD1 matches at 7 bases. Germline V gene sequence: CDR1 SEHNR, CDR2 FQNEAQ (reference sequence). V lost 5 bases, J lost 1 base, and 7 bases stayed unmatched. The CDR3 is made up of 15 amino acids. CDR3 loop: CASSPRQGPQETQYF. CDR3 nucleotides: TGTGCCAGCAGCCCAAGACAGGGTCCCCAAGAGACCCAGTACTTC.

This chain uses TRBV19 with TRBJ2-2; D remains ambiguous. V was pared by 7 bases and J by 1 base, with 7 bases between. There are 13 residues in the CDR3. Germline V lookup: CDR1 LNHDA, CDR2 SQIVND (reference sequence). The CDR3 is CASTSGNTGELFF. The CDR3 coding sequence is TGTGCCAGTACTTCTGGGAACACCGGGGAGCTGTTTTTT.

V and J are TRBV9 and TRBJ2-1; TRBD2 matches at 13 bases. Germline V lookup: CDR1 SGDLS, CDR2 YYNGEE. The junction had 7 bases not matched to a gene; V was cut back by 3 bases and J by 4 bases. CDR3 length: 17 residues. Here the CDR3 DNA reads TGTGCCAGCAGCGCCGGACTAGCGGGGGCGGCTTACAATGAGCAGTTCTTC. It codes for CASSAGLAGAAYNEQFF.

V usage is TRBV11-2 and J usage is TRBJ2-7, with D maybe TRBD1 (5 bases). Germline assignment: CDR1 SGHAT and CDR2 FQNNGV. Trimming took off 1 base at V and 2 bases at J, with 12 bases between the two ends. The CDR3 length is 15 residues. The CDR3 DNA sequence: TGTGCCAGCAGCTTAGCGGCAGGGCCGACCTACGAGCAGTACTTC. This gives the protein CASSLAAGPTYEQYF.

The genes are TRBV11-3 and TRBJ2-5; D might be TRBD1 or TRBD2, each matching 6 bases. The V end was cut by 2 bases, the J end by 4 bases, with 8 bases between. The CDR3 covers 13 residues. CDR1 is SGHNT, CDR2 YENEEA, per germline. Here the CDR3 reads CASSLRGVETQYF. In DNA, the CDR3 is TGTGCCAGCAGCTTAAGGGGGGTAGAGACCCAGTACTTC.

This sequence joins TRBV7-9 and TRBJ2-5; 8 nucleotides line up with TRBD2. The CDR3 covers 16 residues. The J segment lost 5 bases and the V segment lost 4 bases, leaving 12 bases of the junction unmatched. Germline CDR1 is SEHNR and CDR2 is FQNEAQ (reference sequence). The CDR3 region is CASSSRAAGGRETQYF. Written as DNA, the CDR3 is TGTGCCAGCAGCTCTCGGGCTGCGGGGGGCCGGGAGACCCAGTACTTC.

The gene calls are TRBV28 and TRBJ2-5; no definite D call. V lost 9 bases and J 0 bases, leaving 20 bases between the germline ends. Germline values: CDR1 MDHEN, CDR2 SYDVKM. The CDR3 consists of 16 residues. The CDR3 here is CASRSTTLSYQETQYF. The CDR3 bases are TGTGCCAGTAGATCCACCACCCTTTCGTACCAAGAGACCCAGTACTTC.

This clone occurred once. V gene TRBV7-9 combines with J gene TRBJ1-2, with TRBD1 matching 9 bases. The CDR3 is made up of 15 amino acids. The junction had 8 bases not matched to a gene; V was cut back by 5 bases and J by 4 bases. CDR1 SEHNR and CDR2 FQNEAQ come from the germline V gene (reference sequence). The CDR3 nucleotides are TGTGCCAGCAGCCGCCGGACAGGGGAAAGCTATGGCTACACCTTC. As protein: CASSRRTGESYGYTF.

The rearrangement links TRBV19 to TRBJ2-6; 7 bases align to TRBD1. The V and J ends lost 4 bases and 0 bases, in that order; junction bases with no gene match: 6. Germline V CDR1 and CDR2: LNHDA, SQIVND (reference sequence). This CDR3 is built from 17 residues. CDR3: CASSSRTGSSGANVLTF. In DNA, the CDR3 is TGTGCCAGTAGTAGCCGGACAGGCTCCTCTGGGGCCAACGTCCTGACTTTC.

This clone was counted a single time. The rearrangement joins TRBV4-2 to TRBJ2-7, with TRBD2 identical over 7 bases. This CDR3 spans 15 amino acids. CDR1 LGHNA and CDR2 YNFKEQ come from the germline V gene. J was trimmed by 7 bases and V by 1 base; bases with no gene match: 10. The CDR3 DNA follows: TGTGCCAGCAGCCAAGGAGGGGAGGGGTTCAAGGAGCAGTACTTC. This translates into CASSQGGEGFKEQYF.

The J gene is TRBJ1-2, the V gene TRBV7-6; D remains ambiguous. Trimming took 1 base from V and 2 from J, leaving 5 bases between them. The germline V gene has CDR1 SGHVS and CDR2 FNYEAQ. This CDR3 has 13 residues. The CDR3: CASSLERNYGYTF. In nucleotides, the CDR3 is TGTGCCAGCAGCTTAGAGCGCAACTATGGCTACACCTTC.

The chain carries TRBV30 and TRBJ2-7, with D uncertain. The germline CDR1 and CDR2 sequences are GTSNPN and SVGIG (reference sequence). There are 14 residues in the CDR3. Trimming took 0 bases from V and 6 from J, leaving 15 bases between them. CDR3 amino acids: CAWSVGRVLGEQYF. The CDR3 DNA reads as TGTGCCTGGAGTGTTGGAAGGGTTCTGGGCGAGCAGTACTTC.

This clone is a singleton in its sample. This sequence joins TRBV5-1 and TRBJ1-3; D remains ambiguous. This CDR3 comprises 14 residues. V shed 0 bases and J shed 4 bases, with 8 bases lying between them. Looked up from germline, CDR1 is SGHRS and CDR2 is YFSETQ. In nucleotides, the CDR3 is TGCGCCAGCAGCTTGGGAGCGGCAGGAAACACCATATATTTT. Residues: CASSLGAAGNTIYF.